The T cell receptor beta chain described here comes from a study of OX40 agonist ivuxolimab in advanced cancers. Study-level background: Enrollees could have had prior anti-PD-1, anti-PD-L1 or anti-CTLA-4 therapy, which roughly 40% had received. Findings and caveats of the study: The average count of expanded clones was higher among CD8+ T cells than among CD4+. Specificity for antigen went undetermined in the expanded peripheral T cells.

No patient had autoimmune disease or received systemic immunosuppression. The method was immunoSEQ multiplex PCR; TCRdb's version includes in-frame clones alone and lacks a portion of them. This table has some 99,000 clones, about 80% appearing once. Turning to this clone: Its cognate antigen is unknown.

This sample comprised CD4+ or CD8+ T cells sorted from blood, obtained in a trial of the OX40 agonist ivuxolimab. The sequence was collected from an adult with an advanced solid tumor such as melanoma, head and neck, liver or kidney cancer.

In DNA form, the CDR3 reads TGTGCCAGTAGTATTTCCGCGGGAAACACCATATATTTT. This codes for CASSISAGNTIYF. The chain joins TRBV19 to TRBJ1-3; D call uncertain. Per germline, CDR1 LNHDA and CDR2 SQIVND (reference sequence). Trimming took 3 bases from V and 4 from J, leaving 7 bases between them. This CDR3 region has 13 residues. The full variable domain, with the rest looked up from reference TRBV19 and TRBJ1-3, is DGGITQSPKYLFRKEGQNVTLSCEQNLNHDAMYWYRQDPGQGLRLIYYSQIVNDFQKGDIAEGYSVSREKKESFPLTVTSAQKNPTAFYLCASSISAGNTIYFGEGSWLTVV.